The rows below give T cell receptor beta chains drawn from one sample of a study of siplizumab effects on memory and regulatory T cells. TCRdb keeps only in-frame clones here, not all; method: immunoSEQ multiplex PCR. Among roughly 100,000 clones listed, over 85% were seen once. Material: Tregs sorted from blood. These receptors were taken from a human donor in good health. Both conserved end residues are part of each CDR3. D genes are given only for firm matches. Where a row states a size, it is once, few, many or the class of an expanded clone; other rows omit it.

CDR3,DNA,length,J,V,D,size
CASSPARTQETQYF,TGTGCCAGCAGCCCCGCCCGGACCCAAGAGACCCAGTACTTC,14,TRBJ2-5,TRBV6-5,-,once
CAWSAVGRGPQHF,TGTGCCTGGAGTGCCGTGGGACGGGGGCCCCAGCATTTT,13,TRBJ1-5,TRBV30,-,-
CASTWAEGYTF,TGTGCCAGTACCTGGGCCGAAGGCTACACCTTC,11,TRBJ1-2,TRBV19,-,-
CASSDQETQYF,TGCGCCAGCAGCGACCAAGAGACCCAGTACTTC,11,TRBJ2-5,TRBV5-1,-,-
CASEPFWDSNQPQHF,TGTGCCAGCGAGCCATTTTGGGATAGCAATCAGCCCCAGCATTTT,15,TRBJ1-5,TRBV6-1,-,-
CASSSSRANSPLHF,TGTGCCAGCAGCAGCAGCAGAGCTAATTCACCCCTCCACTTT,14,TRBJ1-6,TRBV5-6,-,few
CASSARTGRRGSPLHF,TGTGCCAGCAGCGCCCGGACAGGGAGAAGGGGTTCACCCCTCCACTTT,16,TRBJ1-6,TRBV9,TRBD1,-
CASSLVGTGDGYTF,TGCGCCAGCAGCTTGGTCGGGACAGGGGATGGCTACACCTTC,14,TRBJ1-2,TRBV5-1,TRBD1,-
CASSQGTGGNQPQHF,TGCGCCAGCAGCCAAGGAACAGGGGGCAATCAGCCCCAGCATTTT,15,TRBJ1-5,TRBV4-1,TRBD1,-
CAWSRSGAQYF,TGTGCCTGGAGTAGGTCCGGGGCCCAGTACTTC,11,TRBJ2-5,TRBV30,-,once
CASSLSPRVTYNEQFF,TGTGCCAGCAGTTTAAGTCCCAGGGTAACCTACAATGAGCAGTTCTTC,16,TRBJ2-1,TRBV28,-,-
CASSYSSGAGVPQHF,TGTGCCAGCAGTTACTCGTCAGGGGCCGGAGTGCCCCAGCATTTT,15,TRBJ1-5,TRBV6-6,-,-
CASSQDRGIQPQHF,TGTGCCAGCTCACAGGACAGGGGCATTCAGCCCCAGCATTTT,14,TRBJ1-5,TRBV18,TRBD1,-
CASSFWQGQAPLHF,TGTGCCAGCAGCTTCTGGCAGGGACAGGCACCCCTCCACTTT,14,TRBJ1-6,TRBV5-6,TRBD1,-
CASSPPGGWETQYF,TGTGCCAGCAGTCCCCCTGGGGGGTGGGAGACCCAGTACTTC,14,TRBJ2-5,TRBV25-1,-,-
CASSLALQETQYF,TGTGCCAGCAGCTTAGCACTTCAAGAGACCCAGTACTTC,13,TRBJ2-5,TRBV11-3,-,-
CASSLGGQDVTQYF,TGTGCCAGCAGCTTAGGCGGACAGGACGTAACGCAGTATTTT,14,TRBJ2-3,TRBV7-9,TRBD1,-
CASSLGHSTDTQYF,TGCGCCAGCAGCTTGGGGCATAGCACAGATACGCAGTATTTT,14,TRBJ2-3,TRBV5-1,-,-
CASSLPGSYEQYF,TGTGCCAGCAGCTTACCAGGTTCCTACGAGCAGTACTTC,13,TRBJ2-7,TRBV7-2,-,once
CASSLAVGGGRLAAQETQYF,TGCGCCAGCAGCTTGGCAGTCGGGGGAGGTCGACTAGCGGCCCAAGAGACCCAGTACTTC,20,TRBJ2-5,TRBV5-1,TRBD2,-
CSAIRVDEAFF,TGCAGCGCAATTCGGGTTGATGAAGCTTTCTTT,11,TRBJ1-1,TRBV29-1,-,-
CASSTRLHSSYEQYF,TGTGCCAGTAGTACGCGGCTGCATTCTAGCTACGAGCAGTACTTC,15,TRBJ2-7,TRBV19,-,-
CASSWVAELYNEQFF,TGCGCCAGCAGCTGGGTAGCGGAACTCTACAATGAGCAGTTCTTC,15,TRBJ2-1,TRBV5-1,-,-
CATSRAPLRTEAFF,TGTGCCACCAGCAGAGCCCCGCTTAGGACTGAAGCTTTCTTT,14,TRBJ1-1,TRBV15,-,-
CASSPGGGLDTGELFF,TGTGCCAGCAGCCCCGGCGGGGGCCTTGACACCGGGGAGCTGTTTTTT,16,TRBJ2-2,TRBV5-4,-,-
CASSLGPGQGTYGYTF,TGTGCCAGCAGCTTGGGGCCGGGACAGGGGACCTATGGCTACACCTTC,16,TRBJ1-2,TRBV5-4,TRBD1,-
CASSLSPGARVPEAFF,TGTGCCAGCAGTTTAAGCCCAGGGGCCAGGGTACCAGAAGCCTTCTTT,16,TRBJ1-1,TRBV27,-,-
CASSSRWLAGSEQFF,TGTGCCAGCAGTTCCCGCTGGCTAGCGGGAAGTGAGCAGTTCTTC,15,TRBJ2-1,TRBV27,TRBD2,-
CASSSDRGTQYF,TGTGCCAGCAGTTCCGACAGGGGTACGCAGTATTTT,12,TRBJ2-3,TRBV6-5,TRBD1,-
CASRGQNYGYTF,TGTGCCAGTAGAGGACAGAACTATGGCTACACCTTC,12,TRBJ1-2,TRBV19,-,-
CSVKSQGNTGELFF,TGCAGCGTGAAGAGTCAGGGTAACACCGGGGAGCTGTTTTTT,14,TRBJ2-2,TRBV29-1,-,-
CASSPQSFYEQYF,TGTGCCAGCTCACCACAATCGTTCTACGAGCAGTACTTC,13,TRBJ2-7,TRBV18,-,-
CASKLDQGLAGNYEQYF,TGCGCCAGCAAATTAGACCAGGGACTAGCGGGAAACTACGAGCAGTACTTC,17,TRBJ2-7,TRBV4-1,TRBD2,-